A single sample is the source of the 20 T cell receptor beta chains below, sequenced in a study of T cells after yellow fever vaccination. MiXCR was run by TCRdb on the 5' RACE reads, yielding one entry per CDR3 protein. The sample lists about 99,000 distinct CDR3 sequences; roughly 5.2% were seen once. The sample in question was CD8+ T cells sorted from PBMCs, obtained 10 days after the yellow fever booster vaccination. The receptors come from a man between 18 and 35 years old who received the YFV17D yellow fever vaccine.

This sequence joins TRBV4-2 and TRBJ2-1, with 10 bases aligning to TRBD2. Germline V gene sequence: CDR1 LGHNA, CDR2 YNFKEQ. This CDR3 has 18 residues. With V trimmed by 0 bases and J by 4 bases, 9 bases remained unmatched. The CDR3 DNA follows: TGTGCCAGCAGCCAAGATCACAGCGGGGGGGGTTTTTACAATGAGCAGTTCTTC. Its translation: CASSQDHSGGGFYNEQFF.

As DNA, the CDR3 is TGCGCCAGCAGCCCAACCATACAGGGACACACTGAAGCTTTCTTT. The encoded protein is CASSPTIQGHTEAFF. The chain carries TRBV4-1 and TRBJ1-1; maybe TRBD1 (6 bases). Germline V gene lookup returns CDR1 MGHRA and CDR2 YSYEKL. V lost 4 bases, J lost 3 bases, and 15 bases lay in between. This CDR3 is 15 amino acids long.

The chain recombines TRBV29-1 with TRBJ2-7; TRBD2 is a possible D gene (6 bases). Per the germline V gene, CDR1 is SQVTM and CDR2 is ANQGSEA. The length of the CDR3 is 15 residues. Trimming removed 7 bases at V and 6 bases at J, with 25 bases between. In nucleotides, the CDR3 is TGCAGCGGCGACGGGGGACGCCCCTGGACCTCCGAGCAGTACGTC. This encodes CSGDGGRPWTSEQYV.

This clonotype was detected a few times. CDR3 nucleotide sequence: TGCGCCAGCAGCCAATCGTTATCCTACGAGCAGTACTTC. This gives the protein CASSQSLSYEQYF. The genes are TRBV4-3 and TRBJ2-7, with no clear D. Germline CDR1 is LGHNA and CDR2 is YSLEER. V shed 2 bases and J shed 1 base, with 6 bases lying between them. The CDR3 sequence is 13 residues long.

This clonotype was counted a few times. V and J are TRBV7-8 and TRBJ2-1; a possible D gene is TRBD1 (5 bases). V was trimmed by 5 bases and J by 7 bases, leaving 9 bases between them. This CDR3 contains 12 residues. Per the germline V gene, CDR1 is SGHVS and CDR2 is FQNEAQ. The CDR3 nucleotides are TGTGCCAGCAGCCCACAGGCAAATGAGCAGTTCTTC. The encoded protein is CASSPQANEQFF.

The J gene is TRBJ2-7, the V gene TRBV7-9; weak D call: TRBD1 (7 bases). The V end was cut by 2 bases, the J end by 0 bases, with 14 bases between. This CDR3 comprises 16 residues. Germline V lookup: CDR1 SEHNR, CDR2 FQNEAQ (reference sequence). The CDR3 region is CASSLSEGASSYEQYF. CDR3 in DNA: TGTGCCAGCAGCTTATCGGAGGGGGCAAGCTCCTACGAGCAGTACTTC. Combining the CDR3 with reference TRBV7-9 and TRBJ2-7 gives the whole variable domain DTGVSQNPRHKITKRGQNVTFRCDPISEHNRLYWYRQTLGQGPEFLTYFQNEAQLEKSRLLSDRFSAERPKGSFSTLEIQRTEQGDSAMYLCASSLSEGASSYEQYFGPGTRLTVT.

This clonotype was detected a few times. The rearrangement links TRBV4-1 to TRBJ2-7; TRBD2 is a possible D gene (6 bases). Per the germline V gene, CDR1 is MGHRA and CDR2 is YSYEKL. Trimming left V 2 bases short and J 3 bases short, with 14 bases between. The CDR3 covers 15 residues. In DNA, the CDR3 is TGCGCCAGCAGCCAAACGGGAGACACAAACTACGAGCAGTACTTC. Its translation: CASSQTGDTNYEQYF.

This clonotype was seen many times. Here the CDR3 DNA reads TGCAGCGTTGAAGAGCTGCTAGCGGGGGGGCCTGATGAGCAGTTCTTC. Its protein product is CSVEELLAGGPDEQFF. The chain recombines TRBV29-1 with TRBJ2-1, with 12 bases that match TRBD2. V shed 0 bases and J 8 bases; nucleotides not matched to a gene: 8. The CDR3 spans 16 residues. Germline assignment: CDR1 SQVTM and CDR2 ANQGSEA.

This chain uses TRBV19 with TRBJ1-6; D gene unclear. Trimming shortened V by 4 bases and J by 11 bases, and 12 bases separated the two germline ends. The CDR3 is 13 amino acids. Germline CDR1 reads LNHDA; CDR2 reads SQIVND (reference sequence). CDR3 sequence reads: CASSTWTATPLHF. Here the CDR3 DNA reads TGTGCCAGTAGTACATGGACCGCTACACCCCTCCACTTT.

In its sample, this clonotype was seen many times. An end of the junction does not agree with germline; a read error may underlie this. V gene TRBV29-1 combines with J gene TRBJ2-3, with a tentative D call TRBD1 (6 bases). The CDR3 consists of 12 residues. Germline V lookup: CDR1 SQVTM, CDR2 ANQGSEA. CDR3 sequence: CSAETGIGTQYF. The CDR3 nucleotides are TGCAGCGCTGAAACAGGGATTGGTACGCAGTATTTT.

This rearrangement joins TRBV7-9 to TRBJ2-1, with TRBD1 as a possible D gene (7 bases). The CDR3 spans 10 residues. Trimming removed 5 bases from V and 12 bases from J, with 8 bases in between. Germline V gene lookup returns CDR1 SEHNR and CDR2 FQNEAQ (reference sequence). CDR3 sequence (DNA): TGTGCCAGCAGCCAGGGGGGGCAGTTCTTC. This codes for CASSQGGQFF.

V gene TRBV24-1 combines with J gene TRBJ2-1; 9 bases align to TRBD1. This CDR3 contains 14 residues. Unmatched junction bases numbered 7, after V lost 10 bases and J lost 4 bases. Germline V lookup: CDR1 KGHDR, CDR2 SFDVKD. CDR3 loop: CATETGGSYNEQFF. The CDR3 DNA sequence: TGTGCCACAGAGACAGGGGGTTCGTACAATGAGCAGTTCTTC.

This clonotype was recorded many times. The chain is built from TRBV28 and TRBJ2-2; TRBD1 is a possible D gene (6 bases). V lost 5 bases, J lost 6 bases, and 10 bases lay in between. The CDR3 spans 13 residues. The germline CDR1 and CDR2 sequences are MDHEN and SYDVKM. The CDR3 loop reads CASSPQGSGELFF. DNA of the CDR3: TGTGCCAGCAGTCCCCAGGGGTCCGGGGAGCTGTTTTTT.

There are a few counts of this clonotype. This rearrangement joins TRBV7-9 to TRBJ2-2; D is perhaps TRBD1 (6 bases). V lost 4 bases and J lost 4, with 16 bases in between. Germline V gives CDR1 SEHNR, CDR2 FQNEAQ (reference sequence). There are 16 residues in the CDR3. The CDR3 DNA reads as TGTGCCAGCAGCTCCCCAGTTGGACAGTTCACCGGGGAGCTGTTTTTT. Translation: CASSSPVGQFTGELFF.

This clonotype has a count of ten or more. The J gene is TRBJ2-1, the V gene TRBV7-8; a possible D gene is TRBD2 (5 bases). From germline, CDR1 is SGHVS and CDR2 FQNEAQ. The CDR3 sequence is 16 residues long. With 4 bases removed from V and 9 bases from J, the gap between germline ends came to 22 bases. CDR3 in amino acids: CASSYLDAQAGLEQFF. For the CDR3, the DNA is TGTGCCAGCAGCTACTTGGACGCCCAGGCGGGTCTTGAGCAGTTCTTC.

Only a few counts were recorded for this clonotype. CDR3 loop: CASSLAEGVLSRELFF. In nucleotides, the CDR3 is TGTGCCAGCAGCTTGGCCGAAGGGGTCCTCTCCCGGGAGCTGTTTTTT. This rearrangement joins TRBV5-4 to TRBJ2-2; D is perhaps TRBD1 (5 bases). The CDR3 contains 16 residues. CDR1 and CDR2 from the germline V gene are SGHNT and YYREEE (reference sequence). V lost 0 bases, J lost 9 bases, and 18 bases lay in between.

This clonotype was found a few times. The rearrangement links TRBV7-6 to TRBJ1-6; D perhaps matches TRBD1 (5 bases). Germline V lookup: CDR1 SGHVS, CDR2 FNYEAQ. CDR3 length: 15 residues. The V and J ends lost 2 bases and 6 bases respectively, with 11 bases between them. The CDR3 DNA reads TGTGCCAGCAGCTTACGAGGGGACTTTAATTCACCCCTCCACTTT. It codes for CASSLRGDFNSPLHF. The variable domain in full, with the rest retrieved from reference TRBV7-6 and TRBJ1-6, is GAGVSQSPRYKVTKRGQDVALRCDPISGHVSLYWYRQALGQGPEFLTYFNYEAQQDKSGLPNDRFSAERPEGSISTLTIQRTEQRDSAMYRCASSLRGDFNSPLHFGNGTRLTVT.

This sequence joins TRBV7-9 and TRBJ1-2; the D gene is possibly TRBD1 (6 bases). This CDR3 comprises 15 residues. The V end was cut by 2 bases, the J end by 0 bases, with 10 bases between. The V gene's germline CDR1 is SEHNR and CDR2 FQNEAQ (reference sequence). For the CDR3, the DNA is TGTGCCAGCAGCTTACGGACAGCAGCTAACTATGGCTACACCTTC. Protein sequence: CASSLRTAANYGYTF. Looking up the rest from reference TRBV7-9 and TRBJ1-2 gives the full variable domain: DTGVSQNPRHKITKRGQNVTFRCDPISEHNRLYWYRQTLGQGPEFLTYFQNEAQLEKSRLLSDRFSAERPKGSFSTLEIQRTEQGDSAMYLCASSLRTAANYGYTFGSGTRLTVV.

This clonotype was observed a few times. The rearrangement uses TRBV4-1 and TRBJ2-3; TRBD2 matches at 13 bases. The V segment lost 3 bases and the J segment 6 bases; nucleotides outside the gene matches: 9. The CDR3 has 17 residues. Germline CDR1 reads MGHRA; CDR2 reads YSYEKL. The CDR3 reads CASSQPRLAGGTDTQYF. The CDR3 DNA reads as TGCGCCAGCAGCCAGCCGCGACTAGCGGGGGGTACGGATACGCAGTATTTT.

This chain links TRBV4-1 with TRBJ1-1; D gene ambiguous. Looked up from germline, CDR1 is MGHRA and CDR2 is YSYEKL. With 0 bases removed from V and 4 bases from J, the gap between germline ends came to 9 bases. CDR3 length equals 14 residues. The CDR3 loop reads CASSQEERGTEAFF. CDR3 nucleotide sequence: TGCGCCAGCAGCCAAGAGGAGAGAGGCACTGAAGCTTTCTTT.